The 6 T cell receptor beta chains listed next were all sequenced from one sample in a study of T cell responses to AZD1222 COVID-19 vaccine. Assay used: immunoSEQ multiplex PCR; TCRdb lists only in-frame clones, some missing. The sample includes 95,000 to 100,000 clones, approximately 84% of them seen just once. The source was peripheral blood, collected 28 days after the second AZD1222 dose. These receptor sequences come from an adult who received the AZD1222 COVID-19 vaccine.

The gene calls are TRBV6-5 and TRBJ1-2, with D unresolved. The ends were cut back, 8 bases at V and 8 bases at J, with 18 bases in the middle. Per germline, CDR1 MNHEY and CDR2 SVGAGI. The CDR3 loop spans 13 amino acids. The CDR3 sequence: CASEVHSQRGYTF. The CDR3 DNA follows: TGTGCCAGCGAAGTTCACAGCCAGAGAGGCTACACCTTC.

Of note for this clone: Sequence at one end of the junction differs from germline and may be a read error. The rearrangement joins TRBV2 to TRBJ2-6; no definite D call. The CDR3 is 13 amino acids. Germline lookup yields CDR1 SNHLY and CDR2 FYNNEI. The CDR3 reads CASSESGANVLTF. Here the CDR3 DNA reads TGTGCCAGTAGTGAATCTGGGGCCAACGTCCTGACTTTC.

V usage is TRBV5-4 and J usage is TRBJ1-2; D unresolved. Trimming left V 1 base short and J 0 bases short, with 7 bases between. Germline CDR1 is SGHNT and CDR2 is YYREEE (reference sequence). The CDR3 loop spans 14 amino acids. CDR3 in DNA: TGTGCCAGCAGCTTGCCGGAAGCTAACTATGGCTACACCTTC. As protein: CASSLPEANYGYTF.

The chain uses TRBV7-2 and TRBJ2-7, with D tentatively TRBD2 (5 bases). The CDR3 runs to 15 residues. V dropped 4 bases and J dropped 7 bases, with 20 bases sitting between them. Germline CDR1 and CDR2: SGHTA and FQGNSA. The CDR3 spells CASSSTGSMGVEQYF. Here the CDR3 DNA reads TGTGCCAGCAGCTCAACGGGGAGCATGGGAGTAGAGCAGTACTTC.

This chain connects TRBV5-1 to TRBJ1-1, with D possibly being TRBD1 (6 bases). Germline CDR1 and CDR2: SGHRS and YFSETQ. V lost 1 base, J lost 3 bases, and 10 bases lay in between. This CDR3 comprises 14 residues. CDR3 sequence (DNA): TGCGCCAGCAGCTTGAGGGGGGTGGACACTGAAGCTTTCTTT. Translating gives CASSLRGVDTEAFF. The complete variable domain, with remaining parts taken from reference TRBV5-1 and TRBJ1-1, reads KAGVTQTPRYLIKTRGQQVTLSCSPISGHRSVSWYQQTPGQGLQFLFEYFSETQRNKGNFPGRFSGRQFSNSRSEMNVSTLELGDSALYLCASSLRGVDTEAFFGQGTRLTVV.

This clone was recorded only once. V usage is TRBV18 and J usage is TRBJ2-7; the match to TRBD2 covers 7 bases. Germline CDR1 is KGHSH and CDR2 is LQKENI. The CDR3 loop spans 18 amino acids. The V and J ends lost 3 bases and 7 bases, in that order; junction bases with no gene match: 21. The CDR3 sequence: CASSPASDLTAGAGEQYF. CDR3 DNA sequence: TGTGCCAGCTCACCTGCCAGCGACCTAACAGCCGGAGCGGGGGAGCAGTACTTC.